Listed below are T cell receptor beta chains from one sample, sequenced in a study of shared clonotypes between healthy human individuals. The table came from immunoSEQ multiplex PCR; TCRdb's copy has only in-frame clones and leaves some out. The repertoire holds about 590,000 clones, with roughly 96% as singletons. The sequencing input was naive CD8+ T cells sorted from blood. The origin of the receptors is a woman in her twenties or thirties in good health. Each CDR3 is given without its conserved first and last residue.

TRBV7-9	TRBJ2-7	ASSPSPLTYEQY
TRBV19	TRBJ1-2	ASRTGANYGYT
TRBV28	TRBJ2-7	ASSFPGGNYEQY
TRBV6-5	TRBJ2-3	ASSYQPLGDTQY
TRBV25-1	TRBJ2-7	ASSEIEQY
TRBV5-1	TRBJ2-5	ASSMDRGQETQY
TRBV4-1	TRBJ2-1	ASSQEGSGRRNEQF
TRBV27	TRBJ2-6	ASRTFAVGQGASGANVLT
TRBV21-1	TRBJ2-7	ASIRHRVQVYEQY
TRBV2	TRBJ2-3	ASGAGMSSTDTQY
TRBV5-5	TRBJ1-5	ASSLWGNNQPQH
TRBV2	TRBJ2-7	ASRGTEFEGYEQY
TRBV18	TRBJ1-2	ASSPDRVSALYGYT
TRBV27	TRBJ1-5	ASSLRQTYSGNQPQH
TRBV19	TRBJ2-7	ASSKLRDVTYEQY
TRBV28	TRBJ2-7	ASRHEGYEQY
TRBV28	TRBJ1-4	ASSLMGGKLF
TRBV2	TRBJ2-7	ASRTPAEREGPGIEQY
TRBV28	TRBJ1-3	ASRPRDGSSGNTIY
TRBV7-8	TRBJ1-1	ASSPHRGRTEAF
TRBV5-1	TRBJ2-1	ASSPRLAGGPIDEQF
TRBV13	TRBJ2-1	ASSLQLAGFYNEQF
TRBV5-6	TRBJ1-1	ASSLLSRDRDSEAF
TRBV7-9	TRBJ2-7	ASSSAAYEQY
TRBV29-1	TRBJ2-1	SHRTGVGNEQF
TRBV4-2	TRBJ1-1	ASSQLDRNTEAF
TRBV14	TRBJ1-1	ASSQDHGGNTEAF
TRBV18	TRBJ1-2	ASSPPMEGYT
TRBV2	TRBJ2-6	ASKGFTGANVLT
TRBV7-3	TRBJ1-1	ASSLGNHAEAF
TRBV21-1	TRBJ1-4	ASSKGRRAYEKLF
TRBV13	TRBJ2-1	ASSSHREVSYNEQF
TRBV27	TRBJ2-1	ASSFSTSGEEQF
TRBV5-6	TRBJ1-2	ASSFGDGYT
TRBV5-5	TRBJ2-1	ASSAALDEQF
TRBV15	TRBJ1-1	ATSRETGPEAF
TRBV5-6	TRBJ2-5	ASSGRQFLTGGEQY
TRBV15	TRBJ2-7	ATSPGGGEYEQY
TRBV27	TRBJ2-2	ASSFSDLTGELF
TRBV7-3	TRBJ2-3	ASSSLNDRTDTQY
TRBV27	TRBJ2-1	ASSFIQDSYNEQF
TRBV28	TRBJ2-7	ASSSTGSTYEQY
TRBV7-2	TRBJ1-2	ASSLPTRGAGYGYT
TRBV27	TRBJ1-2	ASSSGTGYYGYT
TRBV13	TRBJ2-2	ASSFSQAAGGELF
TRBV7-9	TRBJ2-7	ASSSFGGYEQY
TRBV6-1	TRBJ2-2	ASSELSSGRQLLSGELF
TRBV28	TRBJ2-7	ASSLSRPLNSYEQY
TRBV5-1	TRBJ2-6	ASSYTGLSGANVLT
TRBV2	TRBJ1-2	ASSGPGSNYGYT
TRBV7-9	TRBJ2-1	ASSPSPSSDEQF
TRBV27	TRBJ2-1	ASSTTGTSGVNEQF
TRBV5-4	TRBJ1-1	ASSKVDTEAF
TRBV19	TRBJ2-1	ASSISYEQF
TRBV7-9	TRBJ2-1	ASSLALQGASYNEQF
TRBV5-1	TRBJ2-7	ASSLGVGRSSYEQY
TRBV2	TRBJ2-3	ASSERFSGSGTDTQY
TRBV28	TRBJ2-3	ASRVGGRTDTQY
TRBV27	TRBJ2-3	ASSFVNTDTQY